This is a list of T cell receptor beta chains from one sample in a study of HIV-infected patients and healthy controls. TCRdb fed the 5' RACE reads into MiXCR, producing one record per CDR3 protein. The data show approximately 67,000 distinct CDR3 sequences, approximately 16% seen once. The material sequenced was CD4+ T cells from blood. The receptor source for this set is a human donor in good health. CDR3s include the opening cysteine and the closing phenylalanine or tryptophan. D genes are given only for firm matches. Size values are once, few and many counts, or a class for expanded clones, and some rows have none.

j_call | clone_size | d_call | v_call | cdr3_aa | cdr3_nt
TRBJ2-3 | few | TRBD2 | TRBV6-2/TRBV6-3 | CASMGAGRRNTQYF | TGTGCCAGCATGGGAGCGGGGAGGCGGAATACGCAGTATTTT
TRBJ2-7 | few | - | TRBV5-1 | CASSLGREREQYF | TGCGCCAGCAGCTTGGGCAGGGAGCGCGAGCAGTACTTC
TRBJ2-7 | once | - | TRBV20-1 | CSAKAPWLTAYEQYF | TGCAGTGCTAAGGCCCCCTGGCTCACGGCCTACGAGCAGTACTTC
TRBJ1-2 | - | - | TRBV20-1 | CSASRLERVPTF | TGCAGTGCTAGCCGCTTGGAGAGGGTCCCCACCTTC
TRBJ2-6 | few | - | TRBV5-1 | CASSLLTRTDVISGANVLTF | TGCGCCAGCAGCTTGTTGACTCGGACAGACGTTATCTCTGGGGCCAACGTCCTGACTTTC
TRBJ2-5 | - | TRBD2 | TRBV2 | CASITRGGRETQYF | TGTGCCAGCATTACGCGGGGGGGCCGCGAGACCCAGTACTTC
TRBJ2-7 | few | - | TRBV25-1 | CASLRSMDEQYF | TGTGCCAGTCTCCGGTCGATGGACGAGCAGTACTTC
TRBJ1-6 | - | - | TRBV20-1 | CSAKRQLNSPLHF | TGCAGTGCTAAGAGACAGTTGAATTCACCCCTCCACTTT
TRBJ2-5 | few | - | TRBV29-1 | CSVDQRATQETQYF | TGCAGCGTTGATCAGCGGGCGACCCAAGAGACCCAGTACTTC
TRBJ1-1 | few | TRBD1 | TRBV6-6 | CASSPDRGDTEAFF | TGTGCCAGCAGCCCGGACAGGGGGGACACTGAAGCTTTCTTT
TRBJ1-2 | many | TRBD1 | TRBV12-5 | CASGLGPGQGAYTF | TGTGCTAGTGGTTTGGGCCCGGGACAGGGGGCCTACACCTTC
TRBJ1-1 | - | - | TRBV9 | CASSHLQFNTEAFF | TGTGCCAGCAGCCATTTACAGTTTAACACTGAAGCTTTCTTT
TRBJ2-3 | few | TRBD1 | TRBV2 | CASSFTRDRGPDTQYF | TGTGCCAGCAGTTTCACCCGGGACAGGGGGCCAGATACGCAGTATTTT
TRBJ1-6 | once | - | TRBV7-9 | CASSPSAPTPLHF | TGTGCCAGCAGCCCCTCGGCCCCCACACCCCTCCACTTT
TRBJ2-5 | many | - | TRBV19 | CASISNGEETQYF | TGTGCCAGTATAAGCAACGGGGAAGAGACCCAGTACTTC
TRBJ2-7 | few | - | TRBV19 | CASSIAGGYYEQYF | TGTGCCAGTAGTATAGCAGGCGGGTACTACGAGCAGTACTTC
TRBJ2-3 | few | - | TRBV29-1 | CSAEGGTDTQYF | TGCAGCGCGGAGGGGGGGACAGATACGCAGTATTTT
TRBJ2-5 | - | TRBD2 | TRBV3-1 | CASSRRASKTLAGGLVSQETQYF | TGTGCCAGCAGCCGGCGGGCCTCAAAAACGCTAGCGGGAGGCCTCGTATCCCAAGAGACCCAGTACTTC
TRBJ1-1 | few | - | TRBV20-1 | CSARDWGGSVNTEAFF | TGCAGTGCTAGAGATTGGGGGGGGAGTGTGAACACTGAAGCTTTCTTT
TRBJ2-6 | - | - | TRBV4-2 | CASSQDQAARWGANVLTF | TGTGCCAGCAGCCAAGATCAGGCCGCACGCTGGGGGGCCAACGTCCTGACTTTC
TRBJ1-1 | few | TRBD1 | TRBV29-1 | CSVGGQSNTEAFF | TGCAGCGTTGGGGGACAGTCGAACACTGAAGCTTTCTTT
TRBJ1-2 | - | - | TRBV6-1 | CASSADSGPPLYGYTF | TGTGCCAGCAGTGCGGACTCCGGACCACCTTTATATGGCTACACCTTC
TRBJ2-5 | many | TRBD2 | TRBV12-3/TRBV12-4 | CASKMGLAGGPTTQYF | TGTGCCAGCAAAATGGGACTAGCGGGGGGACCAACGACCCAGTACTTC
TRBJ1-2 | - | TRBD1 | TRBV24-1 | CATSDQGTGSGYTF | TGTGCCACCAGTGATCAAGGGACAGGGTCTGGCTACACCTTC
TRBJ2-7 | few | - | TRBV7-2 | CASSLVGSQVYEQYF | TGTGCCAGCAGCTTAGTCGGTTCCCAAGTCTACGAGCAGTACTTC
TRBJ2-6 | few | - | TRBV6-6 | CASSYALMGAGANVLTF | TGTGCCAGCAGTTACGCCTTGATGGGGGCTGGGGCCAACGTCCTGACTTTC
TRBJ1-1 | many | TRBD1 | TRBV10-3 | CAISADRGLLNAEAFF | TGTGCCATCAGTGCGGACAGGGGGCTTTTGAACGCTGAAGCTTTCTTT
TRBJ2-3 | few | TRBD1 | TRBV5-4 | CASSSRGRTDTQYF | TGTGCCAGCAGCTCCAGGGGGCGAACAGATACGCAGTATTTT
TRBJ2-1 | few | - | TRBV6-2/TRBV6-3 | CASRGGPGSAYNEQFF | TGTGCCAGCAGAGGGGGTCCGGGAAGTGCCTACAATGAGCAGTTCTTC
TRBJ1-6 | - | - | TRBV28 | CASSFRRRGSNSPLHF | TGTGCCAGCAGTTTCAGAAGGCGGGGGTCTAATTCACCCCTCCACTTT
TRBJ2-3 | few | TRBD2 | TRBV6-1 | CASRPSGGTDTQYF | TGTGCCAGCAGACCTAGCGGGGGCACAGATACGCAGTATTTT
TRBJ2-1 | - | - | TRBV20-1 | CSARGRVRWLSSYNEQFF | TGCAGTGCTAGAGGGCGGGTCCGGTGGCTGAGCTCCTACAATGAGCAGTTCTTC
TRBJ2-6 | - | TRBD1 | TRBV28 | CASRQTGTGGPSGANVLTF | TGTGCCAGCAGGCAAACCGGGACAGGCGGACCTTCTGGGGCCAACGTCCTGACTTTC